This T cell receptor beta chain was retrieved from a study of T cell changes during pregnancy in multiple sclerosis. With 3 bases removed from V and 2 bases from J, the gap between germline ends came to 21 bases. Germline loops: CDR1 SGHDT, CDR2 YYEEEE. CDR3 length equals 17 residues. The assay was immunoSEQ multiplex PCR, and TCRdb's table has in-frame clones only and misses some. The sample shows tens of thousands of clones, over 75% of them seen only once. The sample was CD4+ T cells from peripheral blood mononuclear cells, taken before pregnancy. The source is a female donor with multiple sclerosis, enrolled in a pregnancy study. The chain carries TRBV5-6 and TRBJ2-7; possibly TRBD2 for D (5 bases). The CDR3 loop is CASSSIGMGEKAYEQYF. The CDR3 coding sequence is TGTGCCAGCAGCTCAATCGGAATGGGAGAAAAAGCCTACGAGCAGTACTTC.